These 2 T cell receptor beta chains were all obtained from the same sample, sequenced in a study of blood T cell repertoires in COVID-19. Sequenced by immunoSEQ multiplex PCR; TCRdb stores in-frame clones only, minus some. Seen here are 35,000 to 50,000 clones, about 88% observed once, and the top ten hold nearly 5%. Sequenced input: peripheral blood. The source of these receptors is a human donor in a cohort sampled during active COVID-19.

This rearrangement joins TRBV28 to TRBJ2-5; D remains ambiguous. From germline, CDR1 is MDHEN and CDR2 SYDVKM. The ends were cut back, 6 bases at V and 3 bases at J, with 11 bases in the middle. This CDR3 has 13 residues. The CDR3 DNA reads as TGTGCCAGCAGGTTCGGGTCTAAAGAGACCCAGTACTTC. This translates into CASRFGSKETQYF.

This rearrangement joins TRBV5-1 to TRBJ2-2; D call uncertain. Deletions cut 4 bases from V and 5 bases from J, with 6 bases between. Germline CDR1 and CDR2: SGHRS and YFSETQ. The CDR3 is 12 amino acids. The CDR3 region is CASSPQTGELFF. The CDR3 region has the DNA TGCGCCAGCAGCCCCCAGACCGGGGAGCTGTTTTTT.